This T cell receptor beta chain derives from a study of prognosis after radiotherapy for stage I lung cancer. At least ten counts were recorded for this clonotype. Its target is unknown. Study findings and constraints: It was not determined whether the expanded TCR clones were tumor-specific. A fall in unique TCR clone counts followed stereotactic body radiation therapy, with medians of roughly 10,000 versus 7,000. Differing TRBV and TRBJ gene usage was reportedly seen between patients with and without metastases.

V was cut by 3 bases and J by 4 bases, with 9 bases left in between. The CDR3 is made up of 13 amino acids. Two-round multiplex PCR amplified TCR beta CDR3 from genomic DNA. First-round PCR employed TRBV- and TRBJ-specific primers for each gene. TCRdb fed the multiplex PCR reads into MiXCR, producing one record per CDR3 protein. The data hold 51,000 or so distinct CDR3 sequences, with less than 45% observed a single time. The chain joins TRBV12-3 or TRBV12-4 to TRBJ2-5, with D possibly TRBD2 on 5 matching bases. The sequenced sample was PBMCs, obtained before or after stereotactic body radiation therapy (not recorded which). The clonotype originates from a donor over 45 with non-small cell lung cancer. The CDR3, as DNA: TGTGCCAGCAGTTTTTCGGGAAGAGAGACCCAGTACTTC. Its translation: CASSFSGRETQYF.